The present entry profiles one TCR beta chain with its context. This record belongs to a study of CD8 T cells in Susac syndrome. Random hexamers were used to reverse transcribe an amount of about 0.5 to 1 ug RNA. MiXCR, applied by TCRdb to the immunoSEQ multiplex PCR reads, yields one record per CDR3 protein. The sample contains around 130,000 distinct CDR3 sequences, around 94% of which appear only once. CDR3 length equals 13 residues. Germline lookup yields CDR1 SGHTA and CDR2 FQGNSA. After removal of 3 bases from V and 8 bases from J, the junction contained 3 bases not matched to a gene. This sequence originates from a human donor in good health. Sequencing was done on a sample of CD4+ T cells from PBMCs. The chain is built from TRBV7-2 and TRBJ2-1, with 8 bases matching TRBD1. CDR3 sequence (DNA): TGTGCCAGCAGCTTCTCAGGGGGCGATGAGCAGTTCTTC. Translating gives CASSFSGGDEQFF.